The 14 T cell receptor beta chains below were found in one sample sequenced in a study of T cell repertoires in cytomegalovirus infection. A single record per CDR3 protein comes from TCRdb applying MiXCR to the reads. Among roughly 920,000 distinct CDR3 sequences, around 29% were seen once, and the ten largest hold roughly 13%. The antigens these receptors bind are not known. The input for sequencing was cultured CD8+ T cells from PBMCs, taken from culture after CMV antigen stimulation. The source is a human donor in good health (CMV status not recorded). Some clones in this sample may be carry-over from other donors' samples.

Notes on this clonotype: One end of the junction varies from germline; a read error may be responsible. The CDR3 protein is CASSLEGLAPYNEQFF. The CDR3 DNA reads TGTGCCAGCAGCTTGGAAGGACTAGCGCCATACAATGAGCAGTTCTTC. The chain recombines TRBV5-3 with TRBJ2-1; TRBD2 aligns across 9 bases. TRBV5-3 is classed as an ORF, of uncertain function. This CDR3 has 16 residues.

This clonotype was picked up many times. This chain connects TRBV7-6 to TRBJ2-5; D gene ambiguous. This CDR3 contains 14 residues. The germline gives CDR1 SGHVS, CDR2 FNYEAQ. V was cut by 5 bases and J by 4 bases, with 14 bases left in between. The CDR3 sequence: CASSTPKERETQYF. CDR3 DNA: TGTGCCAGCAGCACCCCAAAGGAGCGAGAGACCCAGTACTTC.

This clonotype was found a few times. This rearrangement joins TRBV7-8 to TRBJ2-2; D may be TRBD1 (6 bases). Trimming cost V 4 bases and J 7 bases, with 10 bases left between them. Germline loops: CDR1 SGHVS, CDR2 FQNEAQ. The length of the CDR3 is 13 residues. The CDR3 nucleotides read TGTGCCAGCAGCTGGCAGGGACACGGGGAGCTGTTTTTT. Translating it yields CASSWQGHGELFF. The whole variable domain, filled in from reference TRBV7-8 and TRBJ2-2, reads GAGVSQSPRYKVAKRGQDVALRCDPISGHVSLFWYQQALGQGPEFLTYFQNEAQLDKSGLPSDRFFAERPEGSVSTLKIQRTQQEDSAVYLCASSWQGHGELFFGEGSRLTVL.

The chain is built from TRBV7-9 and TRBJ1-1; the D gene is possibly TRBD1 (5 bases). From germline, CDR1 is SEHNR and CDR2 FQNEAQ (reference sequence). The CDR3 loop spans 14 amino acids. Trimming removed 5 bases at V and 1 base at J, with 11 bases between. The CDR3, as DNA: TGTGCCAGCAGCCGGTCAGGGCCGAACACTGAAGCTTTCTTT. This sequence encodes CASSRSGPNTEAFF.

CDR3 protein: CASSEAVGGAGGYTF. The CDR3 region has the DNA TGTGCCAGCAGTGAAGCGGTTGGGGGGGCCGGTGGCTACACCTTC. The rearrangement uses TRBV6-1 and TRBJ1-2, with D perhaps matching TRBD1 (6 bases). V dropped 0 bases and J dropped 7 bases, with 15 bases sitting between them. This CDR3 comprises 15 residues. Germline-derived CDR1 and CDR2 are MNHNS and SASEGT.

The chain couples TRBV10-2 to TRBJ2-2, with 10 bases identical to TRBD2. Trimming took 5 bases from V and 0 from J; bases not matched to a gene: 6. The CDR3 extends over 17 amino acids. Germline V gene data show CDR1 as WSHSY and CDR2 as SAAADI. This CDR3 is CASSIAGGRSNTGELFF. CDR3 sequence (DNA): TGCGCCAGCAGTATAGCGGGGGGACGATCGAACACCGGGGAGCTGTTTTTT.

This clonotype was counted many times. The CDR3 region is CASSPFEGRESEKLFF. CDR3 nucleotide sequence: TGTGCCAGCAGCCCATTCGAGGGGCGCGAGAGTGAAAAACTGTTTTTT. The chain is built from TRBV7-8 and TRBJ1-4; a weak D match, TRBD1 (5 bases). CDR1 is SGHVS, CDR2 FQNEAQ, per germline. V lost 5 bases and J lost 7, with 20 bases in between. The CDR3 spans 16 residues.

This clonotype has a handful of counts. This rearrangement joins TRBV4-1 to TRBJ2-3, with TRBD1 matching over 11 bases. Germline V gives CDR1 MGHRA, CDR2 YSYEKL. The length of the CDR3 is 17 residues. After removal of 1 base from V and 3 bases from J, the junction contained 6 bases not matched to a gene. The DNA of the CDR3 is TGCGCCAGCAGCCAAGTCTCCGGACAGGGGGCAACAGATACGCAGTATTTT. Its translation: CASSQVSGQGATDTQYF.

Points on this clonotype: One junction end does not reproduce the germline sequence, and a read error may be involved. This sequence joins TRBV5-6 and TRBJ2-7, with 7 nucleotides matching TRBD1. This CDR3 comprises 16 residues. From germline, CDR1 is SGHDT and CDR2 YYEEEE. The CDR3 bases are TGTGCCAGCAGCCTCTACTCGGGACAGCCTACCTACGAGCAGTGCTTC. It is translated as CASSLYSGQPTYEQCF.

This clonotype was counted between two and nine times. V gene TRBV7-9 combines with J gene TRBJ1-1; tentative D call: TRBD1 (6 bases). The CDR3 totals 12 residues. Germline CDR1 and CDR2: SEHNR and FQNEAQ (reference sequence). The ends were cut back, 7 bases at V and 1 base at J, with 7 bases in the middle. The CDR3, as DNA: TGTGCCAGCAAGGGACAGAACACTGAAGCTTTCTTT. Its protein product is CASKGQNTEAFF.

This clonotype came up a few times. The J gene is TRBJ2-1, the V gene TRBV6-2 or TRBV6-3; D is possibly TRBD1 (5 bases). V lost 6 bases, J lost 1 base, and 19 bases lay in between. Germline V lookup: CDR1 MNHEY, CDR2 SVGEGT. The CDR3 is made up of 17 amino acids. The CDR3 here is CASSLHNGRASYNEQFF. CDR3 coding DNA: TGTGCCAGCAGCCTCCATAATGGCAGGGCTTCCTACAATGAGCAGTTCTTC.

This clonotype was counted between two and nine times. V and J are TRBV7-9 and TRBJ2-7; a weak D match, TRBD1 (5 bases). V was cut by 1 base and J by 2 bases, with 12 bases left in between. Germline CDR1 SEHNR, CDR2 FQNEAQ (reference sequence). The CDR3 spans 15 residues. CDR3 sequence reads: CASSLVQGTPYEQYF. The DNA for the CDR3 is TGTGCCAGCAGCTTAGTGCAGGGTACCCCCTACGAGCAGTACTTC.

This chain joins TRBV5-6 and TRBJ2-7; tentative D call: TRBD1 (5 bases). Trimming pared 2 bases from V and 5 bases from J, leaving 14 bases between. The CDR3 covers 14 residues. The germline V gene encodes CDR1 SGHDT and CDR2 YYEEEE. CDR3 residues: CASSFDRPSDEQYF. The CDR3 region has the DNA TGTGCCAGCAGCTTCGACAGACCGTCCGACGAGCAGTACTTC.

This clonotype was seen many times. The CDR3, as DNA: TGTGCCATCAGTGTTTGGGGGGACAGGGATATTTCCTACGAGCAGTACTTC. Protein product: CAISVWGDRDISYEQYF. This chain links TRBV10-3 with TRBJ2-7, with 9 bases lining up with TRBD1. From germline, CDR1 is ENHRY and CDR2 SYGVKD. The CDR3 runs 17 residues. The V gene end was trimmed by 4 bases and the J gene end by 1 base; junction bases not matched to a gene: 11.